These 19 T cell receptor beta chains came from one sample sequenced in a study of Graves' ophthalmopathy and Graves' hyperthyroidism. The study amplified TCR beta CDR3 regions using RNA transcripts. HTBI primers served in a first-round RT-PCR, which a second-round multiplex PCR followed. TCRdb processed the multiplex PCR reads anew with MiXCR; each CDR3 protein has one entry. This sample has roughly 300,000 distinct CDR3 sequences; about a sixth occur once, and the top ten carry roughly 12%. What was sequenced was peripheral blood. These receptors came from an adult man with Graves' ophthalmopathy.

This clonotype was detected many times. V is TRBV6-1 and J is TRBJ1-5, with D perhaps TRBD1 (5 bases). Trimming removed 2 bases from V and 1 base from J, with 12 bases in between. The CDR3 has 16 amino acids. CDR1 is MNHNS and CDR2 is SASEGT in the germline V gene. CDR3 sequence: CASSEIGGMSNQPQHF. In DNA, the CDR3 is TGTGCCAGCAGTGAAATCGGGGGGATGAGCAATCAGCCCCAGCATTTT.

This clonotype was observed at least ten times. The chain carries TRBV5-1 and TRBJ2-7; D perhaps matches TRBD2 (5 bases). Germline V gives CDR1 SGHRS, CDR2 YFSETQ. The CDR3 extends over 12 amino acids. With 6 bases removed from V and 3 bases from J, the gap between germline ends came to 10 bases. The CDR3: CASNSGNYEQYF. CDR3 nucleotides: TGCGCCAGCAATTCGGGGAACTACGAGCAGTACTTC.

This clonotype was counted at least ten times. The CDR3 sequence: CASSEDWGLAVVETQYF. CDR3 DNA: TGTGCCAGCAGTGAAGATTGGGGACTAGCGGTTGTGGAGACCCAGTACTTC. The chain employs TRBV6-1 and TRBJ2-5; 11 positions agree with TRBD2. The V segment lost 1 base and the J segment 5 bases; nucleotides outside the gene matches: 9. Germline-derived CDR1 and CDR2 are MNHNS and SASEGT. The CDR3 loop spans 17 amino acids.

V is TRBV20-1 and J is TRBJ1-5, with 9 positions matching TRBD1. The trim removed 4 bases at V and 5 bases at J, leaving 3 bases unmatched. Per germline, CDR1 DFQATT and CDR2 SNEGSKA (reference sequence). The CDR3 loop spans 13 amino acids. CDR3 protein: CSATRTGDQPQHF. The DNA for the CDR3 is TGCAGTGCTACCCGGACAGGGGATCAGCCCCAGCATTTT.

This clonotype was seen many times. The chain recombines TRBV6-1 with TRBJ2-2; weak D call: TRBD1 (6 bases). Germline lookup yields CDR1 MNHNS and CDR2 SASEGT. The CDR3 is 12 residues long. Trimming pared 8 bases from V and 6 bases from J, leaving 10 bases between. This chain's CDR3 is CASSRGSGELFF. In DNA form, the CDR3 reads TGTGCCAGCTCCAGGGGTTCCGGGGAGCTGTTTTTT.

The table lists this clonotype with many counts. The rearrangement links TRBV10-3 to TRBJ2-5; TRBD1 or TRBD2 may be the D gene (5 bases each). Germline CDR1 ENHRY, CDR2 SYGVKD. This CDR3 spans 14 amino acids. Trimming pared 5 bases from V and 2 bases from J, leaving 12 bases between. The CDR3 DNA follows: TGTGCCATCAGTTTGCAGGGAGCTCAAGAGACCCAGTACTTC. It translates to CAISLQGAQETQYF.

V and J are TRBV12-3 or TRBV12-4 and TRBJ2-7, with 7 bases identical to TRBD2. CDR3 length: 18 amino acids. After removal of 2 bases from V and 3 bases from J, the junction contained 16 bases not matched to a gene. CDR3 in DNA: TGTGCCAGCAGTTTAAGATTGTCGGCGGGAGACCGCAACTACGAGCAGTACTTC. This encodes CASSLRLSAGDRNYEQYF.

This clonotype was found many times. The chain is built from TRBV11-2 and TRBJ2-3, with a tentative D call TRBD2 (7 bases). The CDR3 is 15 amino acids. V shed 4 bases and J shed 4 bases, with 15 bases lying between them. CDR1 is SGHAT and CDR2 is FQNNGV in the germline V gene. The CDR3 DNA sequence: TGTGCCAGCAGCTGGAGGGGGGGCAGGGCAGATACGCAGTATTTT. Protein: CASSWRGGRADTQYF.

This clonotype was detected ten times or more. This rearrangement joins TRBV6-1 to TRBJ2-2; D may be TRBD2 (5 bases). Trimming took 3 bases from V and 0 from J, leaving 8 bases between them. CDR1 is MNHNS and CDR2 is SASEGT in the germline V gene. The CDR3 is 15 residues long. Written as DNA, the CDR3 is TGTGCCAGCAGTGAGTGGGGAGCGAACACCGGGGAGCTGTTTTTT. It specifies CASSEWGANTGELFF.

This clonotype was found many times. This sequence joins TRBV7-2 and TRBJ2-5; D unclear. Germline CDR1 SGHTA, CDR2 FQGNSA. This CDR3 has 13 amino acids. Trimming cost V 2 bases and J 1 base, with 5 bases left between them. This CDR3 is CASSLSIQETQYF. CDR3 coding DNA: TGTGCCAGCAGCTTATCCATCCAAGAGACCCAGTACTTC.

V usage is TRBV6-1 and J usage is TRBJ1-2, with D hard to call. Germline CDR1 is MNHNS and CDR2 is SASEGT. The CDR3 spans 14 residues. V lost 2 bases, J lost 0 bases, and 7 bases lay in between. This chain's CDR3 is CASSERVPNYGYTF. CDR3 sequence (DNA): TGTGCCAGCAGTGAACGTGTGCCTAACTATGGCTACACCTTC.

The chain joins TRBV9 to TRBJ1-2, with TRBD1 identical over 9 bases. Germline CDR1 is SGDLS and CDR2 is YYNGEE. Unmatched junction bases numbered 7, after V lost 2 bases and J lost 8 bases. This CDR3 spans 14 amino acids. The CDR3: CASSVLDRGRGYTF. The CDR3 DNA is TGTGCCAGCAGCGTCCTGGACAGGGGAAGGGGCTACACCTTC.

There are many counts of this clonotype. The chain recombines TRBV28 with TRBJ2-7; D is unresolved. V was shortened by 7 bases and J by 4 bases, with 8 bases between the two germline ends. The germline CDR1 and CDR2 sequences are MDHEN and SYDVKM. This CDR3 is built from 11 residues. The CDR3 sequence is CASNARYEQYF. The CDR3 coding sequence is TGTGCCAGCAATGCCCGGTACGAGCAGTACTTC.

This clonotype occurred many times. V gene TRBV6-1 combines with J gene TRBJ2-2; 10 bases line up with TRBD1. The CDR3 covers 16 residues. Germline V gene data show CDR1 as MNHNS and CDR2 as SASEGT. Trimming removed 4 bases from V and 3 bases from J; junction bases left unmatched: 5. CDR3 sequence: CASSATGGLYTGELFF. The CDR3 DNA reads TGTGCCAGCAGTGCGACAGGGGGCTTGTACACCGGGGAGCTGTTTTTT.

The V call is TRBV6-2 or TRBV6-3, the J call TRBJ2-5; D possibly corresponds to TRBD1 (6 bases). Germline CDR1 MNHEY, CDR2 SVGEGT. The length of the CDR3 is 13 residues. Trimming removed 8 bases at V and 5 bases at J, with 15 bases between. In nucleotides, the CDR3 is TGTGCCAGCCCCCCGCCAGGGGACGAGACCCAGTACTTC. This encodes CASPPPGDETQYF.

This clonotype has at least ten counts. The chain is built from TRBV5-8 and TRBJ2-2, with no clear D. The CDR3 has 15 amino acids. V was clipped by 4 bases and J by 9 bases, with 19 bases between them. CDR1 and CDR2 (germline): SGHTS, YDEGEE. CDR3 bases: TGTGCCAGCAGCCAAACTACTGCGGTGGGCCGGGAGCTGTTTTTT. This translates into CASSQTTAVGRELFF.

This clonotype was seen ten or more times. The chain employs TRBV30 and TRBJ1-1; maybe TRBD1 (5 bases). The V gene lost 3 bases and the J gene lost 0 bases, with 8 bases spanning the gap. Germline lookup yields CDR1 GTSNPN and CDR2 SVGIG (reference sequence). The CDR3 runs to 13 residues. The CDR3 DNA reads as TGTGCCTGGAGAAAACAGGTGAACACTGAAGCTTTCTTT. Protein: CAWRKQVNTEAFF. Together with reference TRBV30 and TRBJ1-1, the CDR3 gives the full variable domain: SQTIHQWPATLVQPVGSPLSLECTVEGTSNPNLYWYRQAAGRGLQLLFYSVGIGQISSEVPQNLSASRPQDRQFILSSKKLLLSDSGFYLCAWRKQVNTEAFFGQGTRLTVV.

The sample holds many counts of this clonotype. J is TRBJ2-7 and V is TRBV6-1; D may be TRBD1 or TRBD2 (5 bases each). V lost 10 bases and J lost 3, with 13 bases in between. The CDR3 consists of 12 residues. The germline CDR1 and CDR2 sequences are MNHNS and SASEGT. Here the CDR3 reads CATRDEFYEQYF. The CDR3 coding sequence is TGTGCCACCCGGGACGAATTCTACGAGCAGTACTTC.

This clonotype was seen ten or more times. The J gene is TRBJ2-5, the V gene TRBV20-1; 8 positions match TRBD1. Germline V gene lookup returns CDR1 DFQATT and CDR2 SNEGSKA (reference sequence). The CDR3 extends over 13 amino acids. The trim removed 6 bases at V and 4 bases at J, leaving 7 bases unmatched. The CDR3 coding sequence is TGCAGTGCACCGGACAGGGTTACAGAGACCCAGTACTTC. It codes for CSAPDRVTETQYF.